A single sample gave rise to the 4 T cell receptor beta chains below, sequenced in a study of vaccination and CD4 T cells after COVID-19. Treatment described: 10-day PBMC culture with coronavirus spike peptide pools or control peptides (ViraFEST assay). CD4+ T cells that had been cultured provided DNA sequenced with the Oncomine TCR Beta short-read assay. TCRdb itself ran the PCR reads through MiXCR, one entry per CDR3 protein. The data show more than 12,000 distinct CDR3 sequences, just over 20% seen once. The antigens of these receptors remain unknown. The sequencing used CD4+ T cells from blood, cultured in vitro, collected before SARS-CoV-2 vaccination. These receptors came from a human donor who received a COVID-19 vaccine.

This clonotype showed up just a few times. V usage is TRBV2 and J usage is TRBJ2-5, with a weak D call TRBD2 (5 bases). Trimming left V 11 bases short and J 5 bases short, with 18 bases between. The CDR3 extends over 13 amino acids. Per germline, CDR1 SNHLY and CDR2 FYNNEI. CDR3 in amino acids: CAVRRTAMETQYF. The CDR3 DNA sequence: TGTGCCGTGAGGAGGACTGCTATGGAGACCCAGTACTTC.

The chain employs TRBV6-5 and TRBJ1-1, with D unclear. Germline CDR1 reads MNHEY; CDR2 reads SVGAGI. The CDR3 is 14 amino acids. The ends were cut back, 2 bases at V and 3 bases at J, with 10 bases in the middle. The CDR3 DNA reads as TGTGCCAGCAGTTACCCTAAAGAAGACACTGAAGCTTTCTTT. Residues: CASSYPKEDTEAFF.

The chain joins TRBV12-3 or TRBV12-4 to TRBJ1-2, with 7 bases aligning to TRBD1. The CDR3 is 14 residues long. J gave up 7 bases and V 7 bases, and 12 bases lay outside the gene matches. The CDR3 region is CASTPGGGWSGYTF. Here the CDR3 DNA reads TGTGCCAGCACCCCGGGAGGGGGCTGGTCTGGCTACACCTTC.

The rearrangement uses TRBV19 and TRBJ1-5; D is uncertain. Germline CDR1 reads LNHDA; CDR2 reads SQIVND (reference sequence). The length of the CDR3 is 11 residues. Trimming shortened V by 8 bases and J by 6 bases, and 8 bases separated the two germline ends. The CDR3 region has the DNA TGTGCCAGTCCGGGGTGTCAGCCCCAGCATTTT. Its protein is CASPGCQPQHF.